The TCR beta chain described here comes from a study of blood T cells in healthy people across ages. Study findings and constraints: In these data, TCR beta diversity tracked strongly with naive T cell percentage. Higher diversity and more naive CD4+ cells were features of long-lived donors, compared to aged donors.

Per the germline V gene, CDR1 is SGDLS and CDR2 is YYNGEE. The CDR3 runs 18 residues. V dropped 4 bases and J dropped 2; count of bases not matched to a gene: 15. The authors ran a second PCR of roughly 6 to 11 cycles using a sample-barcoded 5' primer and a J-beta primer mix. TCRdb processed the 5' RACE reads anew with MiXCR; each CDR3 protein has one entry. The repertoire holds more than 800,000 distinct CDR3 sequences, with 25% to 35% as singletons. In its sample, this clonotype was seen many times. As yet, its antigen is unknown. The source is a woman older than 75 in good health. The specimen was blood. This chain links TRBV9 with TRBJ2-1; 7 bases are a match to TRBD2. This chain's CDR3 is CASSPQWGGRATYNEQFF. The CDR3 region has the DNA TGTGCCAGCAGCCCCCAATGGGGGGGTAGGGCCACCTACAATGAGCAGTTCTTC.